This entry concerns a single TCR beta chain. Its antigen is unknown. This record comes from a study of blood T cells in healthy people across ages. Study overall: About one barcoded beta molecule per two T cells was the capture yield of template switching. Overall study findings and caveats: Older age coincided with a roughly linear decline in TCR beta diversity per million T cells. Donors of long life had a larger count of naive CD4+ cells and greater diversity than aged donors.

A second about 6 to 12 cycle PCR used barcoded and J-beta primers. The authors tagged each cDNA molecule using a template-switch adaptor with 12 random nucleotides. Each CDR3 protein is one row after TCRdb ran MiXCR on the 5' RACE reads. Counted here are hundreds of thousands of distinct CDR3 sequences, 58% occurring once; the ten biggest clones make up around 22%. The source material was blood. The receptor was isolated from a man aged 25 to 45 in good health.

CDR3 amino acids: CASSELGAGETQYF. The CDR3 DNA reads as TGTGCCAGCAGCGAGCTAGGGGCCGGAGAGACCCAGTACTTC. The chain recombines TRBV7-7 with TRBJ2-5, with TRBD1 as a possible D gene (5 bases). V was clipped by 5 bases and J by 4 bases, with 14 bases between them. Germline V gene lookup returns CDR1 SSHAT and CDR2 FNYEAQ (reference sequence). The CDR3 is 14 residues long.